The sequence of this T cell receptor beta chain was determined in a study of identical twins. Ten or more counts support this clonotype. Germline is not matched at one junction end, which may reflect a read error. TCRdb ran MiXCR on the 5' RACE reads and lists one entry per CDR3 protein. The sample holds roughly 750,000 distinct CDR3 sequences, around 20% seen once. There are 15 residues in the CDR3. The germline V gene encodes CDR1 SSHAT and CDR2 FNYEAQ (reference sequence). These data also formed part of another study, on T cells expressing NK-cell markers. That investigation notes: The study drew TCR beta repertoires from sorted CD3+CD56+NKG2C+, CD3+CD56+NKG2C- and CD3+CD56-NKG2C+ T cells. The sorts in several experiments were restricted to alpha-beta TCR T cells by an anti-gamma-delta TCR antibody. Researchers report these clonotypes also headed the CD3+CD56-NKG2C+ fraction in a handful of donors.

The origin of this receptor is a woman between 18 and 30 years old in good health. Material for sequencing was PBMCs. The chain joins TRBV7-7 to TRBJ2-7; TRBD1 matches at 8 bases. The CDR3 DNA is TGTGCTAGCAGCCGCTTACCGGGACAGGACTACGAGCAGTACTTC. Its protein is CASSRLPGQDYEQYF.